This paragraph reports one TCR beta chain. Its specificity is not known. Trimming stripped 4 bases from V and 5 bases from J, with 7 bases between. The V gene's germline CDR1 is SGHDT and CDR2 YYEEEE. There are 12 residues in the CDR3. TCRdb keeps only in-frame clones here, not all; method: immunoSEQ multiplex PCR. Found here are approximately 79,000 clones, about 87% of them singletons; the top ten hold 2.5%. These data come from a study of OX40 agonist ivuxolimab in advanced cancers. About the study: A mean age of roughly 66 years, range about 20 to 79, was recorded, and over 65% were male. Broader study findings: The antigens recognized by the expanded peripheral T cells, that is their antigen specificity, were not determined. Both blood CD4+ and CD8+ T cells showed clonal growth by week 6 at 0.1 to 3.0 mg/kg.

The sequencing here drew on CD4+ or CD8+ T cells sorted from blood, taken in a trial of the OX40 agonist ivuxolimab. J is TRBJ2-1 and V is TRBV5-6; D gene uncertain. This clonotype originated in an adult with an advanced solid tumor such as melanoma, head and neck, liver or kidney cancer. This chain's CDR3 is CASSRVNNEQFF. For the CDR3, the DNA is TGTGCCAGCAGCCGGGTCAACAATGAGCAGTTCTTC.